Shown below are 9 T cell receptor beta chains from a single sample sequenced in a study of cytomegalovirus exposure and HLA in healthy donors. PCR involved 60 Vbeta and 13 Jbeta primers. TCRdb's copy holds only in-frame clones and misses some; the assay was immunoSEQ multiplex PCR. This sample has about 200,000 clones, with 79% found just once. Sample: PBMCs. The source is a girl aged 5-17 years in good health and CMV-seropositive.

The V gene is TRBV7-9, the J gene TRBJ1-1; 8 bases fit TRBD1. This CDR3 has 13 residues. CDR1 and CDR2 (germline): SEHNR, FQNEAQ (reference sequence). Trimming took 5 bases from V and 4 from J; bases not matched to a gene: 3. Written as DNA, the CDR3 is TGTGCCAGCAGCGGACAGGGCGGCACTGAAGCTTTCTTT. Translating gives CASSGQGGTEAFF.

CDR3 sequence: CASSTGTGRWETQYF. The CDR3 DNA reads TGCGCCAGCAGCACTGGGACAGGGAGATGGGAGACCCAGTACTTC. This chain uses TRBV5-1 with TRBJ2-5; 9 bases are shared with TRBD1. The CDR3 loop spans 15 amino acids. Trimming cost V 4 bases and J 5 bases; bases outside gene matches: 9. Germline V gene data show CDR1 as SGHRS and CDR2 as YFSETQ.

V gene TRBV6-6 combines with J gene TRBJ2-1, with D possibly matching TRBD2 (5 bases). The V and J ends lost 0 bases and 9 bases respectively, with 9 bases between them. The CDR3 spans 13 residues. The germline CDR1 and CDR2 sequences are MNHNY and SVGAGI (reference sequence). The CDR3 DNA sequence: TGTGCCAGCAGTTACTCGGGCGGAGGTGAGCAGTTCTTC. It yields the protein CASSYSGGGEQFF.

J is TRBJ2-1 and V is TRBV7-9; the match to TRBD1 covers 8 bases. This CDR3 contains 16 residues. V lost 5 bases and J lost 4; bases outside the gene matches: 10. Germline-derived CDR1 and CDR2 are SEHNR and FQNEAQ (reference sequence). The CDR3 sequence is CASSPLQGAIYNEQFF. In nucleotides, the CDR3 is TGTGCCAGCAGCCCTCTCCAGGGGGCGATATACAATGAGCAGTTCTTC.

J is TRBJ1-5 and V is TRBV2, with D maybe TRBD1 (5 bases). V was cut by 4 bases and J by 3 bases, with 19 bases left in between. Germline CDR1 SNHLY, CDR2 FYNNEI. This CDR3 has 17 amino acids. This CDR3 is CASSAISPDSYNQPQHF. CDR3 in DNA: TGTGCCAGCAGTGCTATCTCCCCCGACAGTTACAATCAGCCCCAGCATTTT.

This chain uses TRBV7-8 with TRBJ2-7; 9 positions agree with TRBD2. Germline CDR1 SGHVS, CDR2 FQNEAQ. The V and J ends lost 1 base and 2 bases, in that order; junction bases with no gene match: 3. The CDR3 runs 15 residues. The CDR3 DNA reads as TGTGCCAGCAGCTTAGGGGCTAGCGGGACCTACGAGCAGTACTTC. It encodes CASSLGASGTYEQYF.

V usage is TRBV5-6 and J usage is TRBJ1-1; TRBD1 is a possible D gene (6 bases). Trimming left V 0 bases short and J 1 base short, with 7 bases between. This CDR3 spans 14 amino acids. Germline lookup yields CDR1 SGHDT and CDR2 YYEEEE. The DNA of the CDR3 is TGTGCCAGCAGCTTGGGAGGGGGGAACACTGAAGCTTTCTTT. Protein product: CASSLGGGNTEAFF.

CDR3 in amino acids: CASSLTGTSGNTIYF. The CDR3, as DNA: TGTGCCAGCAGCCTGACAGGGACCTCTGGAAACACCATATATTTT. The chain employs TRBV13 and TRBJ1-3; 7 bases agree with TRBD1. The CDR3 contains 15 residues. Trimming removed 5 bases from V and 0 bases from J; junction bases left unmatched: 4. The germline V gene encodes CDR1 PRHDT and CDR2 FYEKMQ (reference sequence).

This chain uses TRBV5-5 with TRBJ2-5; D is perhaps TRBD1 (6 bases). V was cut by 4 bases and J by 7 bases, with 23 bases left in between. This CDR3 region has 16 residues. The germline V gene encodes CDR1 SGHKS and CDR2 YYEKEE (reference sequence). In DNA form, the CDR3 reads TGTGCCAGCAGCCAATCGGAATGGGGGCCTAGGGGGACCCAGTACTTC. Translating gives CASSQSEWGPRGTQYF.